This T cell receptor beta chain was recorded in a study of blood T cell repertoires in COVID-19. Whole-study context: Samples taken during acute and convalescent COVID-19 were collected in the United States, Italy and Spain. PBMCs, B-cell-depleted T cells, or T cells were the source of the cDNA or gDNA that made up the material.

Participants were aged 18 to 89 years, lived in some 23 US areas, and enrolled virtually. V lost 3 bases and J lost 1; bases outside the gene matches: 4. The CDR3 consists of 16 residues. CDR1 and CDR2 (germline): LNHDA, SQIVND (reference sequence). Per the original data handling: Quantification of nucleated cells was approximated via reference gene primer amplification. This table comes from immunoSEQ multiplex PCR, and its TCRdb copy is limited to in-frame clones, with some not included. V and J calls and clone size are as listed in that table; D and trimming were resolved from the DNA. Among over 350,000 clones listed, 90% to 95% were seen once.

The sequenced sample was PBMCs or T cells enriched from blood (not recorded which). The chain links TRBV19 to TRBJ1-5, with 9 bases fitting TRBD1. This TCR derives from a woman in her forties who had been exposed to COVID-19. CDR3 in DNA: TGTGCCAGTAGTATGGTGGGACAGGGCAGCAATCAGCCCCAGCATTTT. It translates to CASSMVGQGSNQPQHF. The full variable domain, completed using reference TRBV19 and TRBJ1-5, is DGGITQSPKYLFRKEGQNVTLSCEQNLNHDAMYWYRQDPGQGLRLIYYSQIVNDFQKGDIAEGYSVSREKKESFPLTVTSAQKNPTAFYLCASSMVGQGSNQPQHFGDGTRLSIL.